This T cell receptor (beta chain) was recovered during a study of blood T cell repertoires in COVID-19 (dated by TCRdb to between 2020 and 2021). About the full investigation: Samples covering the acute and convalescent phases of COVID-19 were provided by collaborators in the United States, Italy and Spain. A freely available public database, intended as a resource for researchers studying the immune response to SARS-CoV-2, is where the repertoires were released. The material from the prospective study consisted of cDNA or gDNA derived from T cells, B-cell-depleted T cells, or PBMCs. The samples were drawn from the first 160 participants of the ongoing ImmuneRACE study and from about 1,200 subjects provided by 6 global collaborators. Sample metadata almost always included a de-identified subject ID, COVID-19 status, age in years and sex. Subjects who had been exposed to COVID-19, were actively infected with it, or had recovered from it provided the deeply sampled blood TCRbeta repertoires that made up the dataset. Where available, HLA class I and class II types were taken from metadata supplied by the sample provider and were not determined by assay-based typing.

The study at large found these results: The quantity of clinical and demographic metadata differed by source and by participant and was supplied without curation.

Collaborating institutions collected whole blood in K2EDTA tubes following their own protocols. For TCRbeta analysis, collaborator samples were shipped as frozen whole blood, as isolated PBMCs, or as DNA extracted from either sample type. The immunoSEQ Assay, a bias-controlled multiplex PCR, was used to amplify TCRbeta CDR3 regions from genomic DNA. The published analysis was carried out like this. The number of nucleated cells in each sample was estimated by amplification of reference gene primers within the assay. To quantify the absolute abundance of each unique TCRbeta CDR3 rearrangement, sequence reads were collapsed and filtered. For each sample, productive Simpson clonality was calculated by taking the square root of Simpson's diversity index across productive rearrangements. TCRdb carries this immuneACCESS record with in-frame sequences only. Its versions omit some clonotypes, under half of them owing to an unresolved V gene in the studies checked, with the rest unexplained. For V, J and clone size, that table is used; D and trimming come from the DNA. In this sample the table shows some 220,000 clones, 80% to 90% of which occur a single time. Together, the top ten hold roughly 4% of the sample.

This clone was seen just once. Its binding antigen is unknown. Base qualities are not at hand, and no much larger clone is one base apart. The sequence came from a man between 45 and 60 years old with acute or convalescent COVID-19. The sequencing input was peripheral blood.

The CDR3 region: CASSATPRGELFF. The bases read TGTGCCAGCAGCGCTACGCCCAGGGGGGAATTGTTTTTT. Rearrangement joined TRBV9 to TRBJ1-4; TRBD1 fits 7 bases in the junction. CDR1 and CDR2, per the germline V gene, are SGDLS and YYNGEE. The germline V end is reduced by 3 bases and the J end by 15 bases; junction bases left unmatched: 11. Measured from the cysteine to the phenylalanine, the CDR3 is 13 residues long. Just CDR3 DNA is preserved here, 39 bases in frame from base 1.